This record looks at one T cell receptor (beta chain) sequence and its context. This sample is part of a study of blood T cell repertoires in COVID-19. Study information: The United States, Italy and Spain provided the acute and convalescent COVID-19 samples.

In the original analysis: How many nucleated cells were present was estimated from reference gene primer amplification. Clones were read by immunoSEQ multiplex PCR, and TCRdb kept only the in-frame ones, dropping some. The V and J calls and clone size are taken from that table; D and trimming were inferred from the DNA. The sample lists approximately 220,000 clones, around four fifths seen once, with 4.5% to 5% in the top ten. The CDR3 contains 15 residues. Deletions cut 6 bases from V and 2 bases from J, with 14 bases between. The germline V gene encodes CDR1 LNHDA and CDR2 SQIVND (reference sequence).

Source material: PBMCs or T cells enriched from blood (not recorded which). This receptor was taken from a woman between 45 and 60 years old who had been exposed to COVID-19. J is TRBJ2-1 and V is TRBV19, with D perhaps TRBD1 (6 bases). CDR3 sequence reads: CASSRGQTTYNEQFF. The CDR3 DNA reads TGTGCCAGTAGCCGTGGACAGACAACCTACAATGAGCAGTTCTTC.